A single sample gave rise to the 4 T cell receptor beta chains below, sequenced in a study of blood T cell repertoires in COVID-19. Profiled with immunoSEQ multiplex PCR; TCRdb holds only in-frame clones, not every one. The sample contains some 57,000 clones, about 90% of which appear only once. The sample taken for sequencing was peripheral blood. The receptors were gathered from a man aged 55 to 70 with active COVID-19.

The chain uses TRBV27 and TRBJ2-2; TRBD2 might be the D (5 bases). The CDR3 length is 14 residues. The V gene lost 0 bases and the J gene lost 6 bases, with 8 bases spanning the gap. Germline CDR1 reads MNHEY; CDR2 reads SMNVEV (reference sequence). In nucleotides, the CDR3 is TGTGCCAGCAGTTTATCGACTATGCCCGGGGAGCTGTTTTTT. Protein product: CASSLSTMPGELFF.

The table lists this clone with a count of one. This rearrangement joins TRBV3-1 (or the pseudogene TRBV3-2) to TRBJ1-1; D is perhaps TRBD1 (5 bases). The CDR3 totals 16 residues. V was shortened by 0 bases and J by 0 bases, with 11 bases between the two germline ends. Per germline, CDR1 LGHDT and CDR2 YNNKEL (reference sequence). The DNA of the CDR3 is TGTGCCAGCAGCCAAGATAATCCAGGGTTGAACACTGAAGCTTTCTTT. Its protein is CASSQDNPGLNTEAFF.

The chain links TRBV5-6 to TRBJ1-2, with a possible D match to TRBD1 (5 bases). V lost 3 bases and J lost 1, with 16 bases in between. The germline CDR1 and CDR2 sequences are SGHDT and YYEEEE. The CDR3 sequence is 16 residues long. CDR3 sequence reads: CASSYDSRRINYGYTF. The CDR3 region has the DNA TGTGCCAGCAGCTATGACAGTAGACGGATTAACTATGGCTACACCTTC.

This clone showed up just once. V gene TRBV10-3 combines with J gene TRBJ2-7, with 9 bases that match TRBD1. Germline CDR1 and CDR2: ENHRY and SYGVKD. The CDR3 covers 13 residues. The J segment lost 7 bases and the V segment lost 6 bases, leaving 7 bases of the junction unmatched. CDR3 sequence reads: CAISWTGAGEQYF. The CDR3 DNA follows: TGTGCCATCAGCTGGACAGGGGCGGGGGAGCAGTACTTC.